These T cell receptor beta chains were read from a single sample in a study of T cells in localized non-small cell lung cancer. The repertoire was sequenced with immunoSEQ multiplex PCR; TCRdb's copy has only in-frame clones and lacks some. The table records 53,000 or so clones, just over 90% of them present only once. Source: peripheral blood, taken before any cancer treatment. These receptors were taken from a man aged 35 to 70 with stage I lung adenocarcinoma. Both conserved end residues are part of each CDR3. Each record gives: V gene, clone size, J gene, D gene, CDR3 protein, CDR3 DNA. The D gene is left open where the match is weak. Clone size is given for some rows only: seen once, a few or many times, or a class if the clone is expanded.

TRBV2	few	TRBJ1-2	TRBD1	CASSQTGGEGYTF	TGTGCCAGCAGCCAGACAGGGGGCGAGGGCTACACCTTC
TRBV7-9	NA	TRBJ2-1	TRBD2	CASSPTPRVAGVGEQFF	TGTGCCAGCAGCCCTACTCCTCGGGTAGCGGGAGTGGGTGAGCAGTTCTTC
TRBV7-3	NA	TRBJ2-1	NA	CASSLIASAYNEQFF	TGTGCCAGCAGCTTAATTGCTAGCGCCTACAATGAGCAGTTCTTC
TRBV5-1	NA	TRBJ2-3	NA	CASSLIEGGDTQYF	TGCGCCAGCAGCCTTATAGAGGGGGGAGATACGCAGTATTTT
TRBV7-6	NA	TRBJ2-3	NA	CASSFESSTDTQYF	TGTGCCAGCAGCTTTGAGTCTAGCACAGATACGCAGTATTTT
TRBV9	NA	TRBJ1-4	TRBD1	CASSVHRDRDEKLFF	TGTGCCAGCAGCGTGCACCGGGACAGGGATGAAAAACTGTTTTTT
TRBV28	NA	TRBJ1-5	TRBD1	CASSLDRWGYSNQPQHF	TGTGCCAGCAGTCTGGACAGGTGGGGATATAGCAATCAGCCCCAGCATTTT
TRBV20-1	NA	TRBJ1-1	NA	CSARDLTEAFF	TGCAGTGCTAGAGACCTAACTGAAGCTTTCTTT
TRBV19	once	TRBJ2-7	NA	CASSPQGFYEQYF	TGTGCCAGTAGTCCCCAGGGGTTCTACGAGCAGTACTTC
TRBV2	few	TRBJ1-1	TRBD1	CASRQGGTEAFF	TGTGCCAGCAGACAGGGGGGCACTGAAGCTTTCTTT
TRBV28	NA	TRBJ2-7	NA	CASSFSSSYEQYF	TGTGCCAGCAGCTTCAGTAGCTCCTACGAGCAGTACTTC
TRBV18	NA	TRBJ2-5	TRBD1	CASFPGQGETQYF	TGTGCCAGCTTTCCAGGACAGGGAGAGACCCAGTACTTC
TRBV11-3	NA	TRBJ2-3	TRBD1	CASSLGQGDTQYF	TGTGCCAGCAGCTTAGGACAGGGAGATACGCAGTATTTT
TRBV4-1	NA	TRBJ1-2	TRBD1	CASSQGQGAYGYTF	TGCGCCAGCAGCCAAGGACAGGGGGCCTATGGCTACACCTTC
TRBV27	NA	TRBJ1-2	TRBD1	CASSPPGGGRGYTF	TGTGCCAGCAGTCCACCGGGAGGGGGCCGTGGCTACACCTTC
TRBV13	NA	TRBJ2-7	TRBD1	CASSQRQGSYEQYF	TGTGCCAGCAGCCAACGACAGGGTTCCTACGAGCAGTACTTC
TRBV7-3	NA	TRBJ1-5	NA	CASSLNLVGQPQHF	TGTGCCAGCAGCTTAAATTTGGTTGGCCAGCCCCAGCATTTT
TRBV19	NA	TRBJ1-5	NA	CASTLARTENQPQHF	TGTGCCAGTACCCTGGCCCGGACGGAGAATCAGCCCCAGCATTTT
TRBV4-3	few	TRBJ1-4	NA	CASSQDSAGGFNEKLFF	TGCGCCAGCAGCCAAGATAGTGCCGGAGGTTTTAATGAAAAACTGTTTTTT
TRBV28	NA	TRBJ1-3	NA	CATRGDGNTIYF	TGTGCCACCCGGGGGGACGGAAACACCATATATTTT
TRBV5-4	NA	TRBJ1-2	NA	CASSWGGGRGANYGYTF	TGTGCCAGCAGCTGGGGAGGTGGCAGGGGAGCTAACTATGGCTACACCTTC
TRBV28	few	TRBJ1-2	NA	CASSLRQSYGYTF	TGTGCCAGCAGTTTAAGGCAGAGCTATGGCTACACCTTC
TRBV4-2	NA	TRBJ2-4	NA	CASSLGPGLQYF	TGTGCCAGCAGCCTAGGTCCGGGACTCCAGTACTTC
TRBV2	once	TRBJ2-1	NA	CATYEAFNEQFF	TGTGCCACCTATGAGGCATTCAATGAGCAGTTCTTC
TRBV15	NA	TRBJ2-2	NA	CATSPHRAGELFF	TGTGCCACCAGCCCACACAGGGCCGGGGAGCTGTTTTTT
TRBV19	NA	TRBJ1-1	NA	CASSIDTGLTEAFF	TGTGCCAGTAGTATAGATACAGGACTCACTGAAGCTTTCTTT
TRBV19	NA	TRBJ2-1	TRBD2	CASSTSGTAGQFF	TGTGCCAGTAGTACTAGCGGGACAGCAGGGCAGTTCTTC
TRBV25-1	many	TRBJ2-1	TRBD1	CASRGQAIEQFF	TGTGCCAGCAGGGGACAGGCCATTGAGCAGTTCTTC
TRBV11-2	NA	TRBJ2-5	TRBD2	CASSIRLALETQYF	TGTGCCAGCAGCATAAGACTAGCCTTGGAGACCCAGTACTTC
TRBV28	once	TRBJ2-5	NA	CASSLKETQYF	TGTGCCAGCAGTTTGAAAGAGACCCAGTACTTC
TRBV29-1	NA	TRBJ1-1	NA	CSVRYNTEAFF	TGCAGCGTCCGCTATAACACTGAAGCTTTCTTT
TRBV5-1	NA	TRBJ1-3	NA	CASSFAGRGNTIYF	TGCGCCAGCAGCTTTGCAGGGAGAGGAAACACCATATATTTT
TRBV11-2	NA	TRBJ1-1	TRBD1	CASSPPGQGGTEAFF	TGTGCCAGCAGCCCCCCGGGACAGGGTGGCACTGAAGCTTTCTTT
TRBV4-3	NA	TRBJ2-4	NA	CASSLSEPGTGGDIQYF	TGCGCCAGCAGCCTTAGCGAACCCGGGACCGGCGGCGACATTCAGTACTTC
TRBV5-4	NA	TRBJ1-2	NA	CAVTNREDWSGYTF	TGTGCCGTTACGAACAGGGAAGATTGGTCTGGCTACACCTTC
TRBV19	NA	TRBJ2-7	TRBD1	CASSLRQGNIYEQYF	TGTGCCAGTAGTCTAAGACAGGGAAACATTTACGAGCAGTACTTC
TRBV19	NA	TRBJ2-2	TRBD2	CASSIPLLAGESTGELFF	TGTGCCAGTAGTATACCCCTCCTAGCGGGAGAGTCCACCGGGGAGCTGTTTTTT
TRBV4-2	NA	TRBJ2-1	TRBD2	CASSLSSGSLNEQFF	TGTGCCAGCAGCCTGTCTAGCGGGTCTCTGAATGAGCAGTTCTTC